This T cell receptor (beta chain) was sequenced in a study of blood T cell repertoires in COVID-19. This clone has only one observation. Data came from immunoSEQ multiplex PCR; TCRdb stores just in-frame clones and leaves some out. The sample records 20,000 or so clones, around 89% being singletons. The sample was PBMCs or T cells enriched from blood (not recorded which). The clonotype originates from a woman aged 25 to 39 who had recovered from COVID-19.

The CDR3 DNA follows: TGTGCCAGCAGCCCTCTCAAGGGGTTTCTATGGGACACTGAAGCTTTCTTT. This translates into CASSPLKGFLWDTEAFF. The gene calls are TRBV11-2 and TRBJ1-1; D might be TRBD1 (5 bases). Trimming took 5 bases from V and 3 from J, leaving 22 bases between them. The CDR3 length is 17 residues. Germline CDR1 and CDR2: SGHAT and FQNNGV.